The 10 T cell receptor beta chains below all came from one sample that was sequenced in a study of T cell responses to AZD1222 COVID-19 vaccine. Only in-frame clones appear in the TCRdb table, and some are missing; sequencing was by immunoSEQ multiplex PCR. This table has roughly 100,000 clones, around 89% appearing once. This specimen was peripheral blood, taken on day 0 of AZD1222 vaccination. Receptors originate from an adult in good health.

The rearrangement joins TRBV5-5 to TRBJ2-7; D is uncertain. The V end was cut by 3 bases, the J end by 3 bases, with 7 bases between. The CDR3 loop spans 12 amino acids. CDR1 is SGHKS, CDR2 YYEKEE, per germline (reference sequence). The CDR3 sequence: CASSYSVYEQYF. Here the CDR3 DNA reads TGTGCCAGCAGCTACTCCGTCTACGAGCAGTACTTC.

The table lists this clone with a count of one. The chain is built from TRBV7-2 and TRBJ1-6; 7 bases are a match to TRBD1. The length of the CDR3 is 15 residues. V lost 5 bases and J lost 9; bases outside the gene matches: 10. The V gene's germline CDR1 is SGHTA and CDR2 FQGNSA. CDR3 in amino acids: CASSPPGQSSSPLHF. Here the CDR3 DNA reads TGTGCCAGCAGCCCACCGGGACAGAGTTCTTCACCCCTCCACTTT.

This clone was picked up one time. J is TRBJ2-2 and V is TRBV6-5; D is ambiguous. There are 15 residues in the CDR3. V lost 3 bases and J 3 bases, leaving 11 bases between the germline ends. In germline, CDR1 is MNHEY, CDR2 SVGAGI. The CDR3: CASSYSRYHTGELFF. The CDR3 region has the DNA TGTGCCAGCAGTTATAGCCGCTACCACACCGGGGAGCTGTTTTTT.

The CDR3 here is CASSWTSAEETQYF. Here the CDR3 DNA reads TGTGCCAGCAGCTGGACTAGCGCCGAAGAGACCCAGTACTTC. The V and J genes are TRBV2 and TRBJ2-5; 9 nucleotides match TRBD2. V lost 6 bases and J lost 3; bases outside the gene matches: 5. In germline, CDR1 is SNHLY, CDR2 FYNNEI. The CDR3 spans 14 residues.

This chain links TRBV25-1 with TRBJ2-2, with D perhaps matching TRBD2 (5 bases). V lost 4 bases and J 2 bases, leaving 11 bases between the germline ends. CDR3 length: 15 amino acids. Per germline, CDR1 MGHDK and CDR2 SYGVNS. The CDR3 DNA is TGTGCCAGCAGTGGGACGAGGGTAAACACCGGGGAGCTGTTTTTT. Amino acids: CASSGTRVNTGELFF.

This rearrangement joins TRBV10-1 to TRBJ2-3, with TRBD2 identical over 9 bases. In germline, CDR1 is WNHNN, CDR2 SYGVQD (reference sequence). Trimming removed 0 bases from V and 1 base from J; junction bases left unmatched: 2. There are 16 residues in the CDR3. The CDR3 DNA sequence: TGCGCCAGCAGTGAGTCGGTAGCGGGGGGCACAGATACGCAGTATTTT. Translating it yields CASSESVAGGTDTQYF.

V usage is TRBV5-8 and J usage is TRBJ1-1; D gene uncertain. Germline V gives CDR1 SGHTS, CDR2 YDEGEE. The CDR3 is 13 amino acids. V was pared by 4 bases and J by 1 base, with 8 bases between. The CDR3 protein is CASSLPANTEAFF. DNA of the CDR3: TGTGCCAGCAGCCTCCCGGCGAACACTGAAGCTTTCTTT.

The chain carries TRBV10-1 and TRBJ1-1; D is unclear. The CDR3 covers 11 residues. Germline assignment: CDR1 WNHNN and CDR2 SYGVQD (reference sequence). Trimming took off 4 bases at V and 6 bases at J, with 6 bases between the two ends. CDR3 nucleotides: TGCGCCAGCAGTGTTGAGTCTGAAGCTTTCTTT. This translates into CASSVESEAFF.

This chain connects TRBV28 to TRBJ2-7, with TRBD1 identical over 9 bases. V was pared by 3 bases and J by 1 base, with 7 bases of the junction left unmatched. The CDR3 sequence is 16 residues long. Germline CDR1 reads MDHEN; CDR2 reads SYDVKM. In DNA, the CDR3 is TGTGCCAGCAGTTTCCCCGACAGGGGGGGTTCCTACGAGCAGTACTTC. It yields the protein CASSFPDRGGSYEQYF.

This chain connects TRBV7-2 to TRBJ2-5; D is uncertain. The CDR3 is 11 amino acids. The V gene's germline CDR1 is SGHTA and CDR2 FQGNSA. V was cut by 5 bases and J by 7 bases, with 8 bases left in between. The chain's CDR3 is CASSIFGTQYF. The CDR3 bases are TGTGCCAGCAGCATCTTCGGGACCCAGTACTTC.